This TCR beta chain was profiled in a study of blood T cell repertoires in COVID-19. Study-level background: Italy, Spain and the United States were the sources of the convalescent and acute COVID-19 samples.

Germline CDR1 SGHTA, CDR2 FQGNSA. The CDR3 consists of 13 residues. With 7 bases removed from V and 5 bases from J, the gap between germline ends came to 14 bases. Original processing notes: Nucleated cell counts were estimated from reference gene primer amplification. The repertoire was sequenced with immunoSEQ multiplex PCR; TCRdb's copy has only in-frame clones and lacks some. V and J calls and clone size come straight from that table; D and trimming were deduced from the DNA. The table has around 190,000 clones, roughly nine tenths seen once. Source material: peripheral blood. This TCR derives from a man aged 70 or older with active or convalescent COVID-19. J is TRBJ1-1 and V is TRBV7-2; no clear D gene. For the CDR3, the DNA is TGTGCCAGCACCATCATGGGCTTTACTGAAGCTTTCTTT. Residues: CASTIMGFTEAFF.